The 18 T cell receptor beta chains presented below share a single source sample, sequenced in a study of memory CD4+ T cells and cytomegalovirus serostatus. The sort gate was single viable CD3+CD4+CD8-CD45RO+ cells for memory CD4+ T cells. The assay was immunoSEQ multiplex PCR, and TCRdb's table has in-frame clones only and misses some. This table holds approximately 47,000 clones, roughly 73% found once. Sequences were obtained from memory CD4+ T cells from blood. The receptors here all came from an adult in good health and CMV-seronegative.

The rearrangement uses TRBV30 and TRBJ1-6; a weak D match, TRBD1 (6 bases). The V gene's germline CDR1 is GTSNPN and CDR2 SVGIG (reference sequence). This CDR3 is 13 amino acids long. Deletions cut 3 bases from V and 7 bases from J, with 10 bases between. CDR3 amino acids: CAWSGQGNSPLHF. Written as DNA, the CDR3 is TGTGCCTGGAGCGGGCAGGGGAATTCACCCCTCCACTTT.

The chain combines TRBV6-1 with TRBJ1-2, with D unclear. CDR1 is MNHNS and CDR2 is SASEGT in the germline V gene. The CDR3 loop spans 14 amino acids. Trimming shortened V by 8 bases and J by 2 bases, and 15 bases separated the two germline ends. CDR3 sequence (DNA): TGTGCCAGCCAACCAAGGACGGGCAACTATGGCTACACCTTC. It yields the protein CASQPRTGNYGYTF.

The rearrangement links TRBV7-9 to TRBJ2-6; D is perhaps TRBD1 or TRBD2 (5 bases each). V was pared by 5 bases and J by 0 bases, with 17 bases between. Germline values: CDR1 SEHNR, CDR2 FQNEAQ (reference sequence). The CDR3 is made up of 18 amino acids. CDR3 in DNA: TGTGCCAGCAGCCCCCACCGGGACGGTGGCTCTGGGGCCAACGTCCTGACTTTC. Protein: CASSPHRDGGSGANVLTF.

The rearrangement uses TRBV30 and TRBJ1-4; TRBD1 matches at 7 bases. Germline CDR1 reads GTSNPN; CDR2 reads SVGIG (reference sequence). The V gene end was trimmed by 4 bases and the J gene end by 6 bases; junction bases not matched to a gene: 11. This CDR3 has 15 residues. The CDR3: CAWKATGEFHEKLFF. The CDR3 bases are TGTGCCTGGAAGGCTACAGGGGAATTTCATGAAAAACTGTTTTTT.

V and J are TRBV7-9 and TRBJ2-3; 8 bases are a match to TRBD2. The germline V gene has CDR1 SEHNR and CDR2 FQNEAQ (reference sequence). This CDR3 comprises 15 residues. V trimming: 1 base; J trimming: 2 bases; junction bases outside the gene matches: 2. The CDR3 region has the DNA TGTGCCAGCAGCTTAGGAGCGGGAGTCACAGATACGCAGTATTTT. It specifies CASSLGAGVTDTQYF.

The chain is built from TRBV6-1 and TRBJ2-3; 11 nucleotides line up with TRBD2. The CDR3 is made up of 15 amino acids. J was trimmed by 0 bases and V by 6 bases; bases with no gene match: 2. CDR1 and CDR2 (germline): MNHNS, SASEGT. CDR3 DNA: TGTGCCAGCAGGGGACTAGCGGCTAGCACAGATACGCAGTATTTT. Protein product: CASRGLAASTDTQYF.

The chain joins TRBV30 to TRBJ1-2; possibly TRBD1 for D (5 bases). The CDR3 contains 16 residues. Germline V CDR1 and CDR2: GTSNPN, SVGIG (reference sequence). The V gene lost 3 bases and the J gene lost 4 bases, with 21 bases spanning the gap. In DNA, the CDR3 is TGTGCCTGGAGCACAAAGGGAGGGGTAAAGGGCTATGGCTACACCTTC. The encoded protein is CAWSTKGGVKGYGYTF.

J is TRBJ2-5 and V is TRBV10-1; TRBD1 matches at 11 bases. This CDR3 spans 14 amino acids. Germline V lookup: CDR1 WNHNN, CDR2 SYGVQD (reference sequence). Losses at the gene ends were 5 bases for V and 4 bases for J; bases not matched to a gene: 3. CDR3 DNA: TGCGCCAGCAGTTCCGGGACAGGGGGAGAGACCCAGTACTTC. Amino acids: CASSSGTGGETQYF.

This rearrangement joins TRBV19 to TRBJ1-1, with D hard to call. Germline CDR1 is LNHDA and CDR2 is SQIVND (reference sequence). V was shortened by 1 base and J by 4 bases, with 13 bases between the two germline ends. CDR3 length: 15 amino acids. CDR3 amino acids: CASSIGAGGGTEAFF. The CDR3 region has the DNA TGTGCCAGTAGTATAGGGGCGGGAGGAGGCACTGAAGCTTTCTTT. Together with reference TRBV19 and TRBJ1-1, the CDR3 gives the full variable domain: DGGITQSPKYLFRKEGQNVTLSCEQNLNHDAMYWYRQDPGQGLRLIYYSQIVNDFQKGDIAEGYSVSREKKESFPLTVTSAQKNPTAFYLCASSIGAGGGTEAFFGQGTRLTVV.

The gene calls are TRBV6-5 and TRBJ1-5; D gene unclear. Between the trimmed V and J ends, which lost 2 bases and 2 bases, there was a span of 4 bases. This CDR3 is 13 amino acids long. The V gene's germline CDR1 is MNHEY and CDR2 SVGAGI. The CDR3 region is CASSYRGNQPQHF. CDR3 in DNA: TGTGCCAGCAGTTACAGGGGCAATCAGCCCCAGCATTTT.

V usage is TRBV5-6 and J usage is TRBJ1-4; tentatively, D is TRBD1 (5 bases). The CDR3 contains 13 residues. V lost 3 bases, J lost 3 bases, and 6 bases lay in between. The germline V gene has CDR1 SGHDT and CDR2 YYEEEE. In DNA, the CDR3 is TGTGCCAGCAGCTGGGGGGCTAATGAAAAACTGTTTTTT. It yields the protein CASSWGANEKLFF. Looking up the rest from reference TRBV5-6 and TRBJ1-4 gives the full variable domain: DAGVTQSPTHLIKTRGQQVTLRCSPKSGHDTVSWYQQALGQGPQFIFQYYEEEERQRGNFPDRFSGHQFPNYSSELNVNALLLGDSALYLCASSWGANEKLFFGSGTQLSVL.

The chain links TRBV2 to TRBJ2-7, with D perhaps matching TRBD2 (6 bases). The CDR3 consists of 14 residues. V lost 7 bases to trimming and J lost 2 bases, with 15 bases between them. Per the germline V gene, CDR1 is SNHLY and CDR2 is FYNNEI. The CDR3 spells CASTWGDPPYEQYF. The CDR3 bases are TGTGCCAGCACCTGGGGGGATCCCCCCTACGAGCAGTACTTC.

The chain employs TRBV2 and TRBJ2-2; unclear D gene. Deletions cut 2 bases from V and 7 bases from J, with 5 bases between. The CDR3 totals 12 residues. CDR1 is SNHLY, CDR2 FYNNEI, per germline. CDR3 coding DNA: TGTGCCAGCAGTGAATGGGGCGGGGAGCTGTTTTTT. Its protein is CASSEWGGELFF.

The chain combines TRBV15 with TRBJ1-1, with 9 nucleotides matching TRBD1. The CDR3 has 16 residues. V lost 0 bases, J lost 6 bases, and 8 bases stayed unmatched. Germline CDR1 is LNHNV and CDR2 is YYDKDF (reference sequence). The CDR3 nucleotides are TGTGCCACCAGCAGAGATCGAGTGACAGGGGGATCTGAAGCTTTCTTT. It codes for CATSRDRVTGGSEAFF.

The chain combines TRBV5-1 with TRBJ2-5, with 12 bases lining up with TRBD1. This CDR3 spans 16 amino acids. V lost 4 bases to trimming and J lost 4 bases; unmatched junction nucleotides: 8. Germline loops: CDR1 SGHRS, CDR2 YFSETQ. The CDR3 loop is CASSPGTGGVVETQYF. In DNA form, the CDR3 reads TGCGCCAGCAGCCCCGGGACAGGGGGCGTAGTAGAGACCCAGTACTTC.

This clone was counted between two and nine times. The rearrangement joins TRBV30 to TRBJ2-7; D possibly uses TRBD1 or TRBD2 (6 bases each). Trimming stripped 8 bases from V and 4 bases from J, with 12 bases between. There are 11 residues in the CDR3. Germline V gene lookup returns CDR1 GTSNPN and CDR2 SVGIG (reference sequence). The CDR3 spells CAGRGRYEQYF. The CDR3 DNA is TGTGCCGGCCGGGGGCGGTACGAGCAGTACTTC.

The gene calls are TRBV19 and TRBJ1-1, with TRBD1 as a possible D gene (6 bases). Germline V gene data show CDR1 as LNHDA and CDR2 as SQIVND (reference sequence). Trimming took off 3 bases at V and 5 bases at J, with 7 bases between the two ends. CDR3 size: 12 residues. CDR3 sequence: CASSMTGTEAFF. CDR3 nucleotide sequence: TGTGCCAGTAGTATGACAGGTACTGAAGCTTTCTTT.

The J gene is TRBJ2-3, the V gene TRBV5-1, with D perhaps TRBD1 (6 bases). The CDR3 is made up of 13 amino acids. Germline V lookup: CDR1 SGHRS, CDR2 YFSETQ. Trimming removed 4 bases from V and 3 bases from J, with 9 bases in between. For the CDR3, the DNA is TGCGCCAGCAGCAACGGACAGACAGATACGCAGTATTTT. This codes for CASSNGQTDTQYF.